These T cell receptor beta chains were read from a single sample in a study of T cell changes during pregnancy in multiple sclerosis. Repertoires were generated with immunoSEQ multiplex PCR, while TCRdb's copy carries only in-frame clones and drops some. The sample has approximately 100,000 clones; 91% are singletons. Sequencing was performed on peripheral blood, taken in the second trimester of pregnancy. The source of these receptors is a female donor with multiple sclerosis, enrolled in a pregnancy study. The CDR3 runs from the conserved cysteine through the conserved F or W. D genes are given only for firm matches. Size is stated for part of the rows, as once, few or many counts, or as a class when the clone is expanded.

d_gene	v_gene	abundance	j_gene	CDR3nt	CDR3aa
NA	TRBV2	NA	TRBJ2-5	TGTGCCAGCAGTCGGACAGTGGAGGAGACCCAGTACTTC	CASSRTVEETQYF
NA	TRBV7-2	NA	TRBJ2-3	TGTGCCAGCAGCCCCCGACAGGGGAGGGGATTCACAGATACGCAGTATTTT	CASSPRQGRGFTDTQYF
TRBD1	TRBV15	NA	TRBJ1-2	TGTGCCACCAGCAGAGCGGGACAGCAGAACTATGGCTACACCTTC	CATSRAGQQNYGYTF
NA	TRBV5-6	NA	TRBJ2-7	TGTGCCAGCAGCTTGGGCGGGTACGAGCAGTACTTC	CASSLGGYEQYF
TRBD2	TRBV6-1	NA	TRBJ2-7	TGTGCCAGCAGTGAAGGGCTAGCGGCGACCTACGAGCAGTACTTC	CASSEGLAATYEQYF
TRBD2	TRBV5-1	NA	TRBJ2-1	TGCGCCAGCAGCGCCCGACTAGCGGGAAATAATGAGCAGTTCTTC	CASSARLAGNNEQFF
TRBD1	TRBV5-6	NA	TRBJ2-7	TGTGCCAGCAGCTCCCGTTCTTTGACAGGGTCCTACGAGCAGTACTTC	CASSSRSLTGSYEQYF
NA	TRBV7-7	NA	TRBJ2-5	TGTGCTAGCAGCCCGCTAACAGGGCAACAAGAGACCCAGTACTTC	CASSPLTGQQETQYF
TRBD1	TRBV19	once	TRBJ2-2	TGTGCCAGTAGTTCCATACAGGGGGCCTTATTAAACACCGGGGAGCTGTTTTTT	CASSSIQGALLNTGELFF
TRBD2	TRBV5-1	NA	TRBJ2-1	TGCGCCAGCAGCTTGGTTAGCGGGAGGGGGAATGAGCAGTTCTTC	CASSLVSGRGNEQFF
NA	TRBV7-2	NA	TRBJ2-7	TGTGCCAGCAGCCCCGCCTACGAGCAGTACTTC	CASSPAYEQYF
NA	TRBV2	NA	TRBJ1-5	TGTGCCAGCAAAGACAGTATCGGTCAGCCCCAGCATTTT	CASKDSIGQPQHF
NA	TRBV21-1	NA	TRBJ2-7	TGTGCCAGCAGCAAGTTTCGTCGGGACGAGCAGTACTTC	CASSKFRRDEQYF
NA	TRBV5-1	NA	TRBJ1-4	TGCGCCAGCAGCTTGGTTAGCAGACGAGAAAAACTGTTTTTT	CASSLVSRREKLFF
NA	TRBV6-6	NA	TRBJ1-4	TGTGCCAGCAGCTCGGTCCCCCCAAGGAGTAATGAAAAACTGTTTTTT	CASSSVPPRSNEKLFF
TRBD2	TRBV29-1	NA	TRBJ2-1	TGCAGCGTTGTCCCCGTCGCTAGCGGGAGGACCTATTACAATGAGCAGTTCTTC	CSVVPVASGRTYYNEQFF
NA	TRBV2	NA	TRBJ2-2	TGTGCCAGCAGTGGACTAGGAGGAACCGGGGAGCTGTTTTTT	CASSGLGGTGELFF
NA	TRBV5-4	NA	TRBJ2-7	TGTGCCAGCAGCGGAACGGGAGTAGCCTCCTACGAGCAGTACTTC	CASSGTGVASYEQYF
TRBD2	TRBV9	NA	TRBJ2-1	TGTGCCAGCAGCGTAGTTGGGGCCGGGAGGAAGGTCAATGAGCAGTTCTTC	CASSVVGAGRKVNEQFF
TRBD1	TRBV28	NA	TRBJ2-1	TGTGCCAGCAGTTTATCCGGACAGGGGCCGTTCTTC	CASSLSGQGPFF
TRBD2	TRBV2	NA	TRBJ2-5	TGTGCCAGCAAGGTCGGAGCGGGAATGGAGACCCAGTACTTC	CASKVGAGMETQYF
NA	TRBV18	NA	TRBJ1-3	TGTGCCAGCTCACCAAAACAGCTTGGAAACACCATATATTTT	CASSPKQLGNTIYF
TRBD1	TRBV7-9	NA	TRBJ1-4	TGTGCCAGCAGCTCCCAACAGGGGCCTAATGAAAAACTGTTTTTT	CASSSQQGPNEKLFF
TRBD2	TRBV19	NA	TRBJ2-1	TGTGCCAGTAGTACTAGACTAGCGGCCAACGAGCAGTTCTTC	CASSTRLAANEQFF
NA	TRBV19	few	TRBJ1-1	TGTGCCAGTAGGCTTGGGGCGAACACTGAAGCTTTCTTT	CASRLGANTEAFF
TRBD2	TRBV7-7	NA	TRBJ2-1	TGTGCTAGCAGCAGACTAGCGGGAGGGAATGAGCAGTTCTTC	CASSRLAGGNEQFF
NA	TRBV28	NA	TRBJ2-5	TGTGCCAGCAGTTTATATCCCTTACAAGAGACCCAGTACTTC	CASSLYPLQETQYF
NA	TRBV5-1	NA	TRBJ2-3	TGCGCCAGCAGCTTGGGAACTGGAGTCACTAGCACAGATACGCAGTATTTT	CASSLGTGVTSTDTQYF
NA	TRBV30	NA	TRBJ1-2	TGTGCCTGGTCAGGGTATGGCTACACCTTC	CAWSGYGYTF
NA	TRBV6-1	NA	TRBJ2-7	TGTGCCAGCAGGGTGGGGGGGGGCCTCTCCTACGAGCAGTACTTC	CASRVGGGLSYEQYF
NA	TRBV7-9	NA	TRBJ2-3	TGTGCCAGCAGCCCAGTCCAAGATACGCAGTATTTT	CASSPVQDTQYF
NA	TRBV7-2	NA	TRBJ1-2	TGTGCCAGCAGCTTCGGTACTACTTATGGCTACACCTTC	CASSFGTTYGYTF
NA	TRBV6-1	NA	TRBJ2-7	TGTGCCAGCAGTGAAGGGTTACTAGGCTACGAGCAGTACTTC	CASSEGLLGYEQYF
TRBD1	TRBV5-4	few	TRBJ1-2	TGTGCCAGCAGCTCGGTTCCGGGACAGGGCCATGGCTACACCTTC	CASSSVPGQGHGYTF
NA	TRBV28	once	TRBJ1-1	TGTGCCAGCAACACAGACATGAACACTGAAGCTTTCTTT	CASNTDMNTEAFF
TRBD1	TRBV28	NA	TRBJ2-7	TGTGCCAGCAGTTATTTGGGACAGGGGGGCCACGAGCAGTACTTC	CASSYLGQGGHEQYF
NA	TRBV6-4	NA	TRBJ1-2	TGTGCCAGCAGTGACAGGGGAAATGGCTACACCTTC	CASSDRGNGYTF
TRBD2	TRBV4-2	once	TRBJ2-1	TGTGCCAGCAGCCAAGATCGCCTAGCGGGAGGGCCGGGTGGTGAGCAGTTCTTC	CASSQDRLAGGPGGEQFF
TRBD2	TRBV28	NA	TRBJ2-7	TGTGCCAGCAGTTTTCGTGTTCAGCTAGCGGGATTGATTGCGGGTTACGAGCAGTACTTC	CASSFRVQLAGLIAGYEQYF
NA	TRBV11-3	once	TRBJ1-2	TGTGCCAGCAGTTGGCAGCTAATAGCTACCTACTATGGCTACACCTTC	CASSWQLIATYYGYTF
NA	TRBV27	NA	TRBJ1-5	TGTGCCAGCAGGAAAACAGGGAGCAATCAGCCCCAGCATTTT	CASRKTGSNQPQHF
NA	TRBV5-1	NA	TRBJ1-1	TGCGCCAGCAACGACTGGGAAACTAGAACACTGACCTATTTATGTCAAGCTTTCTTT	CASNDWETRTLTYLCQAFF
NA	TRBV28	NA	TRBJ2-3	TGTGCCACCGCCACGGGCACAGATACGCAGTATTTT	CATATGTDTQYF
NA	TRBV14	NA	TRBJ2-3	TGTGCCAGCAGTCAGCCTTCAGACAGAAACACAGATACGCAGTATTTT	CASSQPSDRNTDTQYF
NA	TRBV6-5	NA	TRBJ2-2	TGTGCCAGCAACAATCGCCCCAATCCCGGGGAGCTGTTTTTT	CASNNRPNPGELFF
TRBD2	TRBV18	NA	TRBJ2-1	TGTGCCAGCTCCCGGGGACTAGGGGACACTGAGCAGTTCTTC	CASSRGLGDTEQFF
NA	TRBV5-8	NA	TRBJ2-7	TGTGCCAGCAGCCCATGGAGGGGATCCTACGAGCAGTACTTC	CASSPWRGSYEQYF
NA	TRBV7-2	few	TRBJ2-7	TGTGCCAGCAGCTTAGCGGGAGTTTCCTACGAGCAGTACTTC	CASSLAGVSYEQYF
TRBD1	TRBV10-3	NA	TRBJ2-2	TGTGCCATCAGTGATGTGACAGGGTTCACCGGGGAGCTGTTTTTT	CAISDVTGFTGELFF
NA	TRBV10-3	NA	TRBJ2-4	TGTGCCATCAGTGAGGGAACAGTTGTAACCAAAAACATTCAGTACTTC	CAISEGTVVTKNIQYF
NA	TRBV11-1	NA	TRBJ2-5	TGTGCCAGCAGAAAGCGCCGCGGCGCCGGGGAGACCCAGTACTTC	CASRKRRGAGETQYF
TRBD2	TRBV7-9	NA	TRBJ2-3	TGTGCCAGCAGCTTAGGACTAGCGGAGATCACAGATACGCAGTATTTT	CASSLGLAEITDTQYF
NA	TRBV9	NA	TRBJ1-1	TGTGCCAGCAGCGTAGAAGCGGGCGCGATTACTGAAGCTTTCTTT	CASSVEAGAITEAFF
NA	TRBV27	NA	TRBJ1-5	TGTGCCAGCAGGGGCGATCCGTATATGGGCAATCAGCCCCAGCATTTT	CASRGDPYMGNQPQHF
NA	TRBV7-9	NA	TRBJ1-1	TGTGCCAGCAGCTCAGCCAGGCCAACCGCGAACACTGAAGCTTTCTTT	CASSSARPTANTEAFF
TRBD1	TRBV28	NA	TRBJ2-7	TGTGCCAGCAGTTGGGACAGGGGACTAGGCGAGCAGTACTTC	CASSWDRGLGEQYF
TRBD2	TRBV19	NA	TRBJ2-3	TGTGCCAGTAGTATTTATGGGGGGGTCACAGATACGCAGTATTTT	CASSIYGGVTDTQYF
TRBD2	TRBV19	NA	TRBJ2-7	TGTGCCAGTAGTAGAGGACTAGCCTACGAGCAGTACTTC	CASSRGLAYEQYF
NA	TRBV23-1	NA	TRBJ2-5	TGCGCCAGCAGTTTCATTCAAGAGACCCAGTACTTC	CASSFIQETQYF